The present TCR beta chain was sequenced within a study of regulatory T cells in long-lasting Graves disease. Details on this clonotype: Being one base from a much bigger clone, this may be a read error.

Time point given: newly diagnosed GD, antithyroid drugs for less than 3 months. The TCR library used RNA extracted from PBMCs. Both iRepertoire HTBI primers and Arm-PCR of CDR3 regions were used to build the TCR beta libraries. Each CDR3 protein is one row after TCRdb ran MiXCR on the multiplex PCR reads. This sample has roughly 500,000 distinct CDR3 sequences; 14% occur once, and the top ten carry more than 15%. This sample was shared with a second study, whose subject was T cells in Graves' hyperthyroidism and ophthalmopathy.

This clonotype originated in a woman aged 50 to 60 with Graves disease. Sample: peripheral blood mononuclear cells (PBMCs), taken at new diagnosis, from a patient treated with antithyroid drugs.

CDR3 bases: TGTGCCAGCAGCGCCAGGTCCGGTGGTGCTTCGGGCTATGGCTACACCTTC. This sequence encodes CASSARSGGASGYGYTF. This sequence joins TRBV3-1 and TRBJ1-2; D remains unclear. V shed 5 bases and J shed 4 bases, with 23 bases lying between them. The CDR3 consists of 17 residues. Germline CDR1 LGHDT, CDR2 YNNKEL (reference sequence).